This T cell receptor beta chain was captured by sequencing in a study of control samples from healthy donors and cancer patients. Germline CDR1 is MNHNS and CDR2 is SASEGT. The ends lost 1 base at V and 5 bases at J; junction bases unmatched: 7. The CDR3 sequence is 16 residues long. Sequencing was performed with immunoSEQ multiplex PCR; in TCRdb, only in-frame clones are kept and a portion is missing. Among about 110,000 clones listed, 85% to 90% were seen once. The sequence came from a woman aged 60 to 75 with lung cancer. The sample taken for sequencing was PBMCs. This sequence joins TRBV6-1 and TRBJ1-2; TRBD1 aligns across 10 bases. This CDR3 reads CASSEVPGQGKYGYTF. The CDR3 nucleotides read TGTGCCAGCAGTGAAGTACCGGGACAGGGGAAGTATGGCTACACCTTC.